This T cell receptor beta chain was recovered during a study of blood T cell repertoires in COVID-19 (dated by TCRdb to 2020 to 2021). Regarding the complete study: The collaborator samples originated in the United States, Italy and Spain and spanned the acute and convalescent phases of COVID-19. Subjects who had been exposed to COVID-19, were actively infected with it, or had recovered from it provided the deeply sampled blood TCRbeta repertoires that made up the dataset. The samples were drawn from the first 160 participants of the ongoing ImmuneRACE study and from over 950 subjects provided by 6 global collaborators. Where available, HLA class I and class II types were taken from metadata supplied by the sample provider and were not determined by assay-based typing. The prospective study material was composed of cDNA or gDNA derived from T cells, B-cell-depleted T cells, or PBMCs. The sample metadata nearly always contained a de-identified subject ID, COVID-19 status, age in years and sex. A freely available public database, intended as a resource for researchers studying the immune response to SARS-CoV-2, is where the repertoires were released. What the work shows at the level of the full study, not this receptor alone: Clinical and demographic metadata were provided uncurated, with the amount varying by source and participant.

Participants in the prospective study were enrolled through a virtual design, were aged about 18 to 100 years, and lived in under 25 United States geographic areas. Cohort assignment in the prospective study relied on participant-reported clinical history from a screening survey and a study questionnaire. In the prospective study, mobile phlebotomists collected whole blood, serum and a nasopharyngeal or oropharyngeal swab from each participant. Over a 2-month period, participants in the prospective study had the option of providing additional blood draws and questionnaires. Before DNA extraction, blood samples from the prospective study were shipped at room temperature or frozen. V is clipped by 0 bases and J by 7 bases, and the sequence between their germline boundaries is 10 bases long. From a lookup of the germline V gene, CDR1 and CDR2 are SGHRS and YFSETQ. The CDR3, cysteine through phenylalanine, is 14 amino acids long. This entry keeps only the CDR3 DNA: 42 bases, framed from base 1.

This clone appeared a single time. Its antigen is currently not known. No clone much larger than this one lies a single base away; base qualities are absent. The immunoSEQ Assay, a bias-controlled multiplex PCR, was used to amplify TCRbeta CDR3 regions from genomic DNA. The source study handled its data this way. Nucleated cell counts per sample were estimated from amplification of reference gene primers within the assay. To quantify the absolute abundance of each unique TCRbeta CDR3 rearrangement, sequence reads were collapsed and filtered. For each sample, productive Simpson clonality was calculated by taking the square root of Simpson's diversity index across productive rearrangements. Here the immuneACCESS table is served through TCRdb, limited to in-frame sequences with V and J called. Missing clones are a known gap in these copies; in checked studies unresolved V genes cover under half, and the rest lacks a known reason. Clone size and the V and J calls come from that table; the DNA yielded D and trimming. This sample is represented by about 250,000 clones; almost 85% of them were singletons. The top ten hold 9.1% of the sample.

The origin of this receptor is a woman aged 50 to 60 with acute COVID-19. In this chain, TRBV5-1 is recombined with TRBJ1-4; TRBD1 could be the D gene, as 6 bases match. The specimen was PBMCs or T cells enriched from blood (not recorded which). The nucleotide sequence reads TGCGCCAGCAGCTTGGTAGAAGGGGGTGAAAAACTGTTTTTT. This sequence encodes CASSLVEGGEKLFF.